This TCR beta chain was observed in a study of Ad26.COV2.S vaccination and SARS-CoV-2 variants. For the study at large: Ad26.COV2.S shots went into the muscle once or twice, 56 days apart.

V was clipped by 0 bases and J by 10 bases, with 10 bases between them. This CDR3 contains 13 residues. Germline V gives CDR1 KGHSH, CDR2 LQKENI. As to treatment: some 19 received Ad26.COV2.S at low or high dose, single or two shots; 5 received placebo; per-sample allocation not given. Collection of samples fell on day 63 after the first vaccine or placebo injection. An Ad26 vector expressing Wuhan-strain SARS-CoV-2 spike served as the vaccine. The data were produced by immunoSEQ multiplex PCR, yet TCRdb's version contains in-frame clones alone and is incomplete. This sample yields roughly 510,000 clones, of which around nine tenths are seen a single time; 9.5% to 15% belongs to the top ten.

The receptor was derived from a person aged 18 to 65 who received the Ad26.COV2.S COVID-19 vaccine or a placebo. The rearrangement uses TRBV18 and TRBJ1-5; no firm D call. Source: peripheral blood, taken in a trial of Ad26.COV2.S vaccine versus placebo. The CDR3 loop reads CASSPPPGGPQHF. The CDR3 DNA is TGTGCCAGCTCACCACCGCCGGGAGGTCCCCAGCATTTT.